The T cell receptor beta chain under discussion was sequenced for a study of blood T cells in healthy people across ages. Study-level points and caveats: A greater number of naive CD4+ cells and higher diversity distinguished long-lived donors from aged donors. Unsorted PBMCs blocked a conclusive comparison of naive and antigen-experienced cells.

This clonotype was found once. Its target is unknown. Alongside a J-beta primer mix, a sample-barcoded 5' primer served in a second PCR lasting roughly 7 to 11 cycles. Each CDR3 protein is one row after TCRdb ran MiXCR on the 5' RACE reads. The data contain 700,000 to 900,000 distinct CDR3 sequences, 50% to 65% of them singletons. The CDR3 extends over 20 amino acids. Germline V gene sequence: CDR1 SGHKS, CDR2 YYEKEE (reference sequence). The J segment lost 8 bases and the V segment lost 4 bases, leaving 22 bases of the junction unmatched. Each donor gave roughly 9.8 milliliters of peripheral blood. At least 7 million PBMCs were isolated per sample.

This chain uses TRBV5-5 with TRBJ2-1; TRBD2 matches at 12 bases. The receptor's source is an elderly man in good health. Sequencing was performed on blood. The DNA for the CDR3 is TGTGCCAGCAGCCGACAGGTTCTATCGACTAGCGGGAGTCCACGGGATGAGCAGTTCTTC. Encoded protein: CASSRQVLSTSGSPRDEQFF.